The 24 T cell receptor beta chains given below trace back to one sample, sequenced in a study of CD8+CD57+ T cells in acquired aplastic anemia. Previously, flow cytometry had revealed CD8+CD57+ cell expansion in the patients chosen for sequencing. TCR beta VDJ and CDR3 profiles were obtained from a genomic DNA template. TCRdb passed the reads through MiXCR, listing each CDR3 protein once. Here the sample spans over 150,000 distinct CDR3 sequences, 55% to 65% being singletons. Sample: sorted CD4+, CD8+, or CD8+CD57+ T cells (not recorded which) from PBMCs. The source is a human donor with aplastic anemia.

J is TRBJ2-2 and V is TRBV5-4; 14 bases are a match to TRBD2. Trimming at V came to 4 bases and at J to 4 bases, leaving 6 bases not matched to a gene. Germline lookup yields CDR1 SGHNT and CDR2 YYREEE (reference sequence). This CDR3 is built from 17 residues. The CDR3 here is CASSIGTSGGPTGELFF. The CDR3 nucleotides read TGTGCCAGCAGCATCGGGACTAGCGGGGGCCCCACCGGGGAGCTGTTTTTT.

V gene TRBV19 combines with J gene TRBJ2-7; 9 positions match TRBD2. Unmatched junction bases numbered 4, after V lost 3 bases and J lost 1 base. The CDR3 loop spans 15 amino acids. In germline, CDR1 is LNHDA, CDR2 SQIVND (reference sequence). The DNA for the CDR3 is TGTGCCAGTAGTATCCTAGCGGGATCGTCCTACGAGCAGTACTTC. As protein: CASSILAGSSYEQYF. Full variable domain (outside the CDR3, taken from reference TRBV19 and TRBJ2-7): DGGITQSPKYLFRKEGQNVTLSCEQNLNHDAMYWYRQDPGQGLRLIYYSQIVNDFQKGDIAEGYSVSREKKESFPLTVTSAQKNPTAFYLCASSILAGSSYEQYFGPGTRLTVT.

The rearrangement joins TRBV7-9 to TRBJ2-3; D not resolved. CDR3 size: 14 residues. CDR1 and CDR2 (germline): SEHNR, FQNEAQ (reference sequence). V was trimmed by 6 bases and J by 2 bases, leaving 12 bases between them. As DNA, the CDR3 is TGTGCCAGCAGTAAGAACTCATACACAGATACGCAGTATTTT. Translated, it gives CASSKNSYTDTQYF.

The V gene is TRBV10-3, the J gene TRBJ2-1; a weak D match, TRBD1 (7 bases). The CDR3 contains 13 residues. The V and J ends lost 11 bases and 12 bases respectively, with 23 bases between them. CDR1 is ENHRY and CDR2 is SYGVKD in the germline V gene. DNA of the CDR3: TGTGCCGCCAGAGGTAGGAGGGACAGAGGGCAGTTCTTC. The encoded protein is CAARGRRDRGQFF.

This clonotype was counted a single time. The gene calls are TRBV7-2 and TRBJ2-5; 7 bases are shared with TRBD2. From germline, CDR1 is SGHTA and CDR2 FQGNSA. The CDR3 covers 14 residues. V shed 2 bases, J shed 4 bases, and the junction held 4 bases outside the gene matches. CDR3: CASSLPRGGETQYF. The CDR3 DNA sequence: TGTGCCAGCAGCTTACCTCGCGGGGGAGAGACCCAGTACTTC.

The genes are TRBV5-1 and TRBJ2-5, with D hard to call. Trimming took 0 bases from V and 0 from J, leaving 9 bases between them. This CDR3 comprises 15 residues. Looked up from germline, CDR1 is SGHRS and CDR2 is YFSETQ. For the CDR3, the DNA is TGCGCCAGCAGCTTGGCCACGGCAAACCAAGAGACCCAGTACTTC. This translates into CASSLATANQETQYF.

The chain uses TRBV20-1 and TRBJ2-5; maybe TRBD2 (6 bases). Per the germline V gene, CDR1 is DFQATT and CDR2 is SNEGSKA (reference sequence). CDR3 length: 14 amino acids. The V end lost 3 bases, the J end lost 2 bases, and 13 bases lay between the germline ends. CDR3 loop: CSASQGLPQETQYF. CDR3 sequence (DNA): TGCAGTGCTAGTCAGGGACTGCCGCAAGAGACCCAGTACTTC.

The chain links TRBV7-8 to TRBJ1-1, with D possibly being TRBD1 (5 bases). From germline, CDR1 is SGHVS and CDR2 FQNEAQ. The ends were cut back, 3 bases at V and 1 base at J, with 9 bases in the middle. The CDR3 has 14 amino acids. The CDR3 nucleotides are TGTGCCAGCAGCTTCAGACAGACGAACACTGAAGCTTTCTTT. Its protein is CASSFRQTNTEAFF. The whole variable domain, remainder taken from reference TRBV7-8 and TRBJ1-1, is GAGVSQSPRYKVAKRGQDVALRCDPISGHVSLFWYQQALGQGPEFLTYFQNEAQLDKSGLPSDRFFAERPEGSVSTLKIQRTQQEDSAVYLCASSFRQTNTEAFFGQGTRLTVV.

This clonotype was counted once. The V call is TRBV15, the J call TRBJ1-4, with D perhaps TRBD1 (6 bases). The germline V gene has CDR1 LNHNV and CDR2 YYDKDF (reference sequence). The CDR3 consists of 15 residues. Trimming took 4 bases from V and 4 from J, leaving 13 bases between them. CDR3 amino acids: CATSTGQWDNEKLFF. The CDR3 nucleotides read TGTGCCACCAGCACCGGACAGTGGGATAATGAAAAACTGTTTTTT. The complete variable domain, with remaining parts taken from reference TRBV15 and TRBJ1-4, reads DAMVIQNPRYQVTQFGKPVTLSCSQTLNHNVMYWYQQKSSQAPKLLFHYYDKDFNNEADTPDNFQSRRPNTSFCFLDIRSPGLGDTAMYLCATSTGQWDNEKLFFGSGTQLSVL.

In its sample, this clonotype was seen a few times. V usage is TRBV27 and J usage is TRBJ1-2; D remains unclear. Germline values: CDR1 MNHEY, CDR2 SMNVEV (reference sequence). The CDR3 contains 13 residues. V was clipped by 6 bases and J by 4 bases, with 12 bases between them. In nucleotides, the CDR3 is TGTGCCAGCAGCCCGGGGTTGAGCTATGGCTACACCTTC. Protein sequence: CASSPGLSYGYTF.

The table lists this clonotype with many counts. The chain combines TRBV6-1 with TRBJ2-3, with 7 bases fitting TRBD1. The CDR3 has 14 amino acids. Looked up from germline, CDR1 is MNHNS and CDR2 is SASEGT. V lost 4 bases to trimming and J lost 6 bases; unmatched junction nucleotides: 7. CDR3 residues: CASSGDRELDTQYF. In DNA, the CDR3 is TGTGCCAGCAGTGGAGACAGGGAGCTTGATACGCAGTATTTT.

This clonotype was seen a handful of times. This chain links TRBV7-9 with TRBJ1-2, with TRBD1 matching over 7 bases. J gave up 4 bases and V 5 bases, and 4 bases lay outside the gene matches. This CDR3 region has 13 residues. Germline V CDR1 and CDR2: SEHNR, FQNEAQ (reference sequence). The CDR3 bases are TGTGCCAGCAGCGACAGGGCCTTCTATGGCTACACCTTC. Encoded protein: CASSDRAFYGYTF.

This chain links TRBV10-2 with TRBJ2-1; D is unclear. The CDR3 runs to 16 residues. Germline V CDR1 and CDR2: WSHSY, SAAADI. V was cut by 3 bases and J by 2 bases, with 14 bases left in between. This CDR3 reads CASSESISSTYNEQFF. The CDR3 nucleotides read TGCGCCAGCAGTGAAAGCATCTCCAGCACCTACAATGAGCAGTTCTTC.

This clonotype was detected a few times. The J gene is TRBJ2-3, the V gene TRBV20-1; D may match TRBD1 or TRBD2 (5 bases each). The CDR3 totals 15 residues. Deletions cut 5 bases from V and 0 bases from J, with 15 bases between. Germline-derived CDR1 and CDR2 are DFQATT and SNEGSKA (reference sequence). CDR3 in amino acids: CSARGQARSTDTQYF. The CDR3 DNA reads as TGCAGTGCTCGGGGCCAAGCACGTAGCACAGATACGCAGTATTTT.

The chain carries TRBV7-6 and TRBJ2-2, with a weak D call TRBD2 (6 bases). Germline V CDR1 and CDR2: SGHVS, FNYEAQ. Trimming pared 0 bases from V and 0 bases from J, leaving 8 bases between. The CDR3 extends over 16 amino acids. This CDR3 reads CASSLAGGANTGELFF. Written as DNA, the CDR3 is TGTGCCAGCAGCTTAGCCGGCGGGGCGAACACCGGGGAGCTGTTTTTT.

CDR3: CAGGLANEQYF. As DNA, the CDR3 is TGTGCCGGGGGACTAGCCAACGAGCAGTACTTC. The V call is TRBV2, the J call TRBJ2-7; the match to TRBD2 covers 9 bases. The CDR3 spans 11 residues. Germline trimming cut 11 bases from V and 5 bases from J; bases unmatched to any gene: 4. Germline V gene lookup returns CDR1 SNHLY and CDR2 FYNNEI.

This clonotype was seen at least ten times. V is TRBV4-1 and J is TRBJ2-7; 7 positions match TRBD1. CDR3 length: 15 residues. Trimming at V came to 2 bases and at J to 1 base, leaving 5 bases not matched to a gene. Germline CDR1 is MGHRA and CDR2 is YSYEKL. The DNA of the CDR3 is TGCGCCAGCAGCCAACTTCAGACAGGGTCCTACGAGCAGTACTTC. The encoded protein is CASSQLQTGSYEQYF.

The genes are TRBV6-1 and TRBJ2-3; the D is unclear. Trimming stripped 2 bases from V and 0 bases from J, with 9 bases between. Germline V lookup: CDR1 MNHNS, CDR2 SASEGT. The CDR3 is 15 residues long. The CDR3 protein is CASSETTSSTDTQYF. CDR3 nucleotides: TGTGCCAGCAGTGAAACTACCTCCAGCACAGATACGCAGTATTTT.

The V gene is TRBV7-8, the J gene TRBJ1-5, with no clear D. V was pared by 5 bases and J by 1 base, with 15 bases between. CDR1 SGHVS and CDR2 FQNEAQ come from the germline V gene. This CDR3 is built from 16 residues. The CDR3 sequence is CASSPAVLRSNQPQHF. The CDR3 DNA reads as TGTGCCAGCAGCCCGGCGGTACTCCGGAGCAATCAGCCCCAGCATTTT.

This clonotype was recorded a few times. This rearrangement joins TRBV2 to TRBJ1-5; 9 positions match TRBD1. The length of the CDR3 is 15 residues. Trimming cost V 4 bases and J 6 bases; bases outside gene matches: 7. Germline V gene sequence: CDR1 SNHLY, CDR2 FYNNEI. CDR3 protein: CASSALQGASQPQHF. DNA of the CDR3: TGTGCCAGCAGTGCTTTACAGGGGGCCAGTCAGCCCCAGCATTTT. Supplemented by reference TRBV2 and TRBJ1-5, the full variable domain reads EPEVTQTPSHQVTQMGQEVILRCVPISNHLYFYWYRQILGQKVEFLVSFYNNEISEKSEIFDDQFSVERPDGSNFTLKIRSTKLEDSAMYFCASSALQGASQPQHFGDGTRLSIL.

This sequence joins TRBV7-9 and TRBJ2-1; possible D gene TRBD2, 5 bases. The CDR3 loop spans 13 amino acids. Germline V gene lookup returns CDR1 SEHNR and CDR2 FQNEAQ (reference sequence). V was pared by 1 base and J by 9 bases, with 10 bases between. CDR3 in amino acids: CASSLGAGREQFF. The CDR3 nucleotides read TGTGCCAGCAGCTTAGGTGCGGGCCGTGAGCAGTTCTTC. Complete variable domain (other parts from reference TRBV7-9 and TRBJ2-1): DTGVSQNPRHKITKRGQNVTFRCDPISEHNRLYWYRQTLGQGPEFLTYFQNEAQLEKSRLLSDRFSAERPKGSFSTLEIQRTEQGDSAMYLCASSLGAGREQFFGPGTRLTVL.

This clonotype appeared many times. The genes are TRBV19 and TRBJ2-7; a possible D gene is TRBD2 (5 bases). The CDR3 has 14 amino acids. V was cut by 1 base and J by 2 bases, with 9 bases left in between. Germline-derived CDR1 and CDR2 are LNHDA and SQIVND (reference sequence). CDR3 sequence (DNA): TGTGCCAGTAGTATAGTATTCGGGACCTACGAGCAGTACTTC. Its protein product is CASSIVFGTYEQYF.

The sample holds many counts of this clonotype. The V and J genes are TRBV19 and TRBJ1-5; the D gene is possibly TRBD1 (5 bases). The CDR3 contains 13 residues. V lost 10 bases and J 4 bases, leaving 14 bases between the germline ends. Germline lookup yields CDR1 LNHDA and CDR2 SQIVND (reference sequence). The CDR3 DNA reads as TGTGCCACCCAGGAGGGGTTTAATCAGCCCCAGCATTTT. Protein: CATQEGFNQPQHF.

This chain uses TRBV7-8 with TRBJ2-2; D remains unclear. The CDR3 loop spans 14 amino acids. Germline CDR1 SGHVS, CDR2 FQNEAQ. The CDR3 reads CASTPGGFAGELFF. The CDR3, as DNA: TGTGCGTCTACCCCGGGTGGTTTCGCCGGGGAGCTGTTTTTT.